The 7 T cell receptor beta chains below come from one sample, sequenced in a study of T cell changes during pregnancy in multiple sclerosis. Clones were read by immunoSEQ multiplex PCR, and TCRdb kept only the in-frame ones, dropping some. The sample carries around 56,000 clones, approximately 90% recorded once. This specimen was peripheral blood, taken in the third trimester of pregnancy. Receptors originate from a female donor in good health, enrolled as a control in a pregnancy study.

The J gene is TRBJ2-5, the V gene TRBV5-5; D gene ambiguous. The germline V gene has CDR1 SGHKS and CDR2 YYEKEE (reference sequence). There are 15 residues in the CDR3. Trimming cost V 2 bases and J 1 base, with 12 bases left between them. This CDR3 is CASSFGTTGQETQYF. The CDR3 nucleotides read TGTGCCAGCAGCTTCGGTACGACTGGCCAAGAGACCCAGTACTTC.

The rearrangement links TRBV19 to TRBJ1-2, with unresolved D. This CDR3 has 15 amino acids. Germline-derived CDR1 and CDR2 are LNHDA and SQIVND (reference sequence). V was pared by 4 bases and J by 1 base, with 13 bases between. The CDR3 loop reads CASSNIFGYNYGYTF. CDR3 bases: TGTGCCAGTAGTAACATCTTCGGGTATAACTATGGCTACACCTTC.

V gene TRBV7-2 combines with J gene TRBJ2-7; 10 bases align to TRBD2. The CDR3 is made up of 15 amino acids. Looked up from germline, CDR1 is SGHTA and CDR2 is FQGNSA. V lost 1 base, J lost 4 bases, and 4 bases stayed unmatched. CDR3 DNA sequence: TGTGCCAGCAGCTTAGGAAGCGGGAGGGGTTACGAGCAGTACTTC. The encoded protein is CASSLGSGRGYEQYF.

The rearrangement uses TRBV19 and TRBJ1-2, with 8 bases lining up with TRBD1. The CDR3 sequence is 12 residues long. Germline CDR1 reads LNHDA; CDR2 reads SQIVND (reference sequence). Losses at the gene ends were 5 bases for V and 6 bases for J; bases not matched to a gene: 2. The CDR3 is CASSETGDGYTF. CDR3 nucleotide sequence: TGTGCCAGTAGTGAGACAGGGGATGGCTACACCTTC.

The rearrangement uses TRBV19 and TRBJ1-1; 8 nucleotides line up with TRBD1. There are 14 residues in the CDR3. The junction had 6 bases not matched to a gene; V was cut back by 5 bases and J by 4 bases. CDR1 and CDR2 from the germline V gene are LNHDA and SQIVND (reference sequence). The CDR3 reads CASSLHRGSTEAFF. The CDR3 coding sequence is TGTGCCAGTAGTCTCCACAGGGGGTCCACTGAAGCTTTCTTT.

The gene calls are TRBV4-3 and TRBJ2-7; 8 nucleotides match TRBD2. V shed 0 bases and J 5 bases; nucleotides not matched to a gene: 9. Germline V lookup: CDR1 LGHNA, CDR2 YSLEER. The CDR3 is made up of 16 amino acids. The CDR3 spells CASSQEAGGRSHEQYF. The CDR3 nucleotides read TGCGCCAGCAGCCAAGAAGCGGGCGGGAGGAGCCACGAGCAGTACTTC.

This chain connects TRBV28 to TRBJ1-5; tentative D call: TRBD1 (5 bases). The CDR3 is made up of 14 amino acids. Germline lookup yields CDR1 MDHEN and CDR2 SYDVKM. V lost 2 bases and J 7 bases, leaving 12 bases between the germline ends. CDR3 protein: CASSLQVRGQPQHF. In DNA, the CDR3 is TGTGCCAGCAGTTTACAGGTCCGGGGGCAGCCCCAGCATTTT. Looking up the rest from reference TRBV28 and TRBJ1-5 gives the full variable domain: DVKVTQSSRYLVKRTGEKVFLECVQDMDHENMFWYRQDPGLGLRLIYFSYDVKMKEKGDIPEGYSVSREKKERFSLILESASTNQTSMYLCASSLQVRGQPQHFGDGTRLSIL.